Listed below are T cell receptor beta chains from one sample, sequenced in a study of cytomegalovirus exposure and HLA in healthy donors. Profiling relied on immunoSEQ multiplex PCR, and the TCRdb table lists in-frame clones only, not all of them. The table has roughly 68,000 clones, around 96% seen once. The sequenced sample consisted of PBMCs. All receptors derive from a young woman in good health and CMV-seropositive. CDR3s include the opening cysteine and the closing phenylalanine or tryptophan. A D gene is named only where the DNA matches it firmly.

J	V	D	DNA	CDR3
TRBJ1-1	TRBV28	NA	TGTGCCAGCAGTCCAAGAACCCGCGGGTTTGCTACTGAAGCTTTCTTT	CASSPRTRGFATEAFF
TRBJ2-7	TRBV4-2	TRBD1	TGTGCCAGCAGCCAAGAACCCGGACAGGGCACCTACGAGCAGTACTTC	CASSQEPGQGTYEQYF
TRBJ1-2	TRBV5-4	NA	TGTGCCAGCAGCTTGGCGGGTGGCTACACCTTC	CASSLAGGYTF
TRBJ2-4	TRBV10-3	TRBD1	TGTGCCATCAGTGAGTCGCCAGGGGGCATCATTCAGTACTTC	CAISESPGGIIQYF
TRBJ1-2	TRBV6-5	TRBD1	TGTGCCAGCAGATCTCACATGACAGGGGACGCCGGCTACACCTTC	CASRSHMTGDAGYTF
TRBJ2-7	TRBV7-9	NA	TGTGCCAGCAGCTTAGTACTAGGGAGCGAGCAGTACTTC	CASSLVLGSEQYF
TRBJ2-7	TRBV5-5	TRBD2	TGTGCCAGCAGCTTACCGGGACTAGCATTCTCCTACGAGCAGTACTTC	CASSLPGLAFSYEQYF
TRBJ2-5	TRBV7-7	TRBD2	TGTGCTAGCAGCTTATGGCCTAGCGGGAGGAGCGAGACCCAGTACTTC	CASSLWPSGRSETQYF
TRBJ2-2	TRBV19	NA	TGTGCCAGTAGTGGCTACGGGGTCGGCACCGGGGAGCTGTTTTTT	CASSGYGVGTGELFF
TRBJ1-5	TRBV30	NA	TGTGCCTGGAGTGCTGAAAGACATGTGGGCAATCAGCCCCAGCATTTT	CAWSAERHVGNQPQHF
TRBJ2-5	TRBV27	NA	TGTGCCAGCAGTTTCAATATGGGGCTTCAAGAGACCCAGTACTTC	CASSFNMGLQETQYF
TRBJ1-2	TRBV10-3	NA	TGTGCCATCGGCTCGGGGGGTGCCCATGGCTACACCTTC	CAIGSGGAHGYTF
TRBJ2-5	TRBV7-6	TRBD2	TGTGCCAGCAGCTTAGTGGTCGGGGGGTTCGGTGGAGAGACCCAGTACTTC	CASSLVVGGFGGETQYF
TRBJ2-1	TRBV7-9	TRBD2	TGTGCCAGCAGCCCAACGAGCGGGAGGTACTACAATGAGCAGTTCTTC	CASSPTSGRYYNEQFF
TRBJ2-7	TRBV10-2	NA	TGCGCCAGCAGTCCTACTAGTAAACGTAACGAGCAGTACTTC	CASSPTSKRNEQYF
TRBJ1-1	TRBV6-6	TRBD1	TGTGCCAGCAGTAACGAAAACAGGGGTATGAACACTGAAGCTTTCTTT	CASSNENRGMNTEAFF
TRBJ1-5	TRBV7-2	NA	TGTGCCAGCAGCTTAGGGGCGCGACAGCCCCAGCATTTT	CASSLGARQPQHF
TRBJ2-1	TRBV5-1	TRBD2	TGCGCCAGCAGCCAACGGGAGGGTAGAGGGAATGAGCAGTTCTTC	CASSQREGRGNEQFF
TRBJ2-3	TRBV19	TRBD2	TGTGCCAGTAGGGGACTAGCGGGAGGCACAGATACGCAGTATTTT	CASRGLAGGTDTQYF
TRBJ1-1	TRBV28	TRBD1	TGTGCCAGCAGACGGACAGGGTTCATGAACACTGAAGCTTTCTTT	CASRRTGFMNTEAFF
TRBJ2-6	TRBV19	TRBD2	TGTGCCAGTAGAACCACCGGGACTAGCGGGAGTTCTGGGGCCAACGTCCTGACTTTC	CASRTTGTSGSSGANVLTF